Below, 8 T cell receptor beta chains from the same sample are listed, as sequenced in a study of T cell changes during pregnancy in multiple sclerosis. Measured with immunoSEQ multiplex PCR; TCRdb has only the in-frame clones, and not every one. The top ten clones hold over 0.55% of a sample with 50,000 or so clones, 80% to 95% of them seen once. The sample consisted of CD4+ T cells from peripheral blood mononuclear cells, taken after pregnancy. These receptor sequences come from a female donor with multiple sclerosis, enrolled in a pregnancy study.

The genes are TRBV28 and TRBJ2-4, with D perhaps TRBD1 (9 bases). Trimming stripped 5 bases from V and 3 bases from J, with 23 bases between. This CDR3 contains 18 residues. Germline loops: CDR1 MDHEN, CDR2 SYDVKM. Written as DNA, the CDR3 is TGTGCCAGCAGTCCGACCCGGGGGGGACAGGGCCTCAAAAACATTCAGTACTTC. The encoded protein is CASSPTRGGQGLKNIQYF.

The rearrangement joins TRBV5-1 to TRBJ1-1; 7 positions match TRBD1. In germline, CDR1 is SGHRS, CDR2 YFSETQ. The V gene end was trimmed by 1 base and the J gene end by 1 base; junction bases not matched to a gene: 4. The CDR3 contains 15 residues. CDR3 in DNA: TGCGCCAGCAGCTTGAGGCAGGGGGGGAACACTGAAGCTTTCTTT. Its translation is CASSLRQGGNTEAFF.

V gene TRBV7-2 combines with J gene TRBJ2-1, with 10 bases identical to TRBD2. V gave up 0 bases and J gave up 8 bases; unmatched junction bases: 10. In germline, CDR1 is SGHTA, CDR2 FQGNSA. The CDR3 runs to 17 residues. The CDR3 loop reads CASSLAPLAGVGDEQFF. The CDR3 nucleotides are TGTGCCAGCAGCTTAGCCCCCCTAGCGGGAGTCGGGGATGAGCAGTTCTTC.

The rearrangement uses TRBV13 and TRBJ2-1; no firm D call. Germline V gene lookup returns CDR1 PRHDT and CDR2 FYEKMQ (reference sequence). The germline V and J ends were trimmed by 4 bases and 14 bases, with 18 bases remaining between them. The CDR3 is 13 amino acids. In DNA, the CDR3 is TGTGCCAGCAGCTCTCTAAATTATAAGGAGAAGTTCTTC. Its translation is CASSSLNYKEKFF.

The J gene is TRBJ1-2, the V gene TRBV19, with 7 bases fitting TRBD1. The ends lost 7 bases at V and 4 bases at J; junction bases unmatched: 12. Germline values: CDR1 LNHDA, CDR2 SQIVND (reference sequence). The length of the CDR3 is 15 residues. CDR3 amino acids: CASIPNPGQTYGYTF. The CDR3 region has the DNA TGTGCCAGTATCCCTAACCCGGGACAGACCTATGGCTACACCTTC.

The sample holds one count of this clone. The rearrangement links TRBV19 to TRBJ2-5; 9 bases fit TRBD2. The trim removed 5 bases at V and 3 bases at J, leaving 10 bases unmatched. The CDR3 sequence is 16 residues long. CDR1 is LNHDA and CDR2 is SQIVND in the germline V gene (reference sequence). In DNA form, the CDR3 reads TGTGCCAGTAGTTTCCGCGGGGGGGGCCTAGAAGAGACCCAGTACTTC. It specifies CASSFRGGGLEETQYF. The whole variable domain, remainder taken from reference TRBV19 and TRBJ2-5, is DGGITQSPKYLFRKEGQNVTLSCEQNLNHDAMYWYRQDPGQGLRLIYYSQIVNDFQKGDIAEGYSVSREKKESFPLTVTSAQKNPTAFYLCASSFRGGGLEETQYFGPGTRLLVL.

This clone was observed a few times. The genes are TRBV5-1 and TRBJ1-1; D perhaps matches TRBD1 (6 bases). Trimming pared 1 base from V and 1 base from J, leaving 17 bases between. The CDR3 spans 17 residues. Germline V gene data show CDR1 as SGHRS and CDR2 as YFSETQ. CDR3 DNA: TGCGCCAGCAGCTTGAATGGGGGTCAGGGGACGAACACTGAAGCTTTCTTT. Translating gives CASSLNGGQGTNTEAFF.

The chain recombines TRBV19 with TRBJ1-5; the D gene is possibly TRBD1 (6 bases). This CDR3 is 14 amino acids long. Trimming shortened V by 4 bases and J by 6 bases, and 13 bases separated the two germline ends. The germline V gene has CDR1 LNHDA and CDR2 SQIVND (reference sequence). CDR3 sequence: CASSNQGQGQPQHF. CDR3 DNA sequence: TGTGCCAGTAGTAATCAGGGGCAGGGTCAGCCCCAGCATTTT. Filled out from reference TRBV19 and TRBJ1-5, the complete variable domain reads DGGITQSPKYLFRKEGQNVTLSCEQNLNHDAMYWYRQDPGQGLRLIYYSQIVNDFQKGDIAEGYSVSREKKESFPLTVTSAQKNPTAFYLCASSNQGQGQPQHFGDGTRLSIL.